Sequencing of this T cell receptor beta chain was carried out in a study of blood T cells in healthy people across ages. Study-wide results and limits: Diversity of TCR beta per million T cells declined in a roughly linear way with age.

Trimming at V came to 5 bases and at J to 2 bases, leaving 9 bases not matched to a gene. The CDR3 is 15 amino acids. Germline lookup yields CDR1 SGHTA and CDR2 FQGNSA. This clonotype occurred a few times. Its specificity is unknown. The sample providers were healthy Caucasian people from Russia, aged roughly 6 to 95. Every donor gave 8.5 to 10 milliliters of peripheral blood. A second roughly 6 to 12 cycle PCR used barcoded and J-beta primers. TCRdb used MiXCR to reprocess the 5' RACE reads, holding one entry per CDR3 protein. The sample lists approximately 900,000 distinct CDR3 sequences, roughly 52% seen once, with roughly 13% in the top ten.

The receptor was derived from a man aged 30 to 45 in good health. Specimen: blood. The V call is TRBV7-2, the J call TRBJ2-7; 7 positions agree with TRBD1. The CDR3 sequence is CASSPRGTDPYEQYF. In DNA, the CDR3 is TGTGCCAGCAGCCCCCGTGGGACAGACCCCTACGAGCAGTACTTC.